This TCR beta chain derives from a study of shared clonotypes between healthy human individuals (dated by TCRdb to the early 2020s). Some background on the complete study: A couple of women and a few men aged 18 to 49 years were included in the cohort. Different laboratories and diverse techniques were used to prepare libraries and sequence TCR repertoires, to increase sequencing depth and limit assay-specific biases. The study deeply sequenced blood TCR repertoires of five healthy adults to estimate repertoire size and the extent of clonotype sharing between individuals. Each donor's leukapheresis produced roughly between roughly 0.85 and 9.5 billion PBMCs.

About this clone itself: Its recognized antigen is unknown. Per-base qualities were not stored, and no clone one base away is much larger.

TCR CDR3 regions were amplified from genomic DNA by multiplex PCR using the deep immunoSEQ assay. Extracted genomic DNA from each cell subset was distributed evenly across all wells of several immunoSEQ 96-well plates, and each plate was treated as a replicate. For unsorted PBMC, each replicate PCR was loaded with approximately 300 ng genomic DNA, equivalent to about 30,000 T cell genomes. Ten immunoSEQ deep assay plates were used to sequence unsorted PBMC genomic DNA. Purified libraries were quantified with a Qubit 3.0 fluorometer, sized on a Bioanalyzer 2100, and re-quantified with the KAPA Library Quantification kit. Each immunoSEQ 96-well plate was sequenced on its own single-read 150-cycle Illumina NextSeq 550 flow cell. Under the source paper's analysis protocol: Because the immunoSEQ output included only junctional sequences and no quality scores, the filtering could not be the same as the filtering used for full-length reads. Sequences were annotated with PyIR, a Python wrapper for IgBLAST v1.9, and V/J genes and CDR3 were assigned using IMGT germline references. Reads were removed for weak V/J assignments (E-value above 1e-6), missing CDR3, stop codons, out-of-frame junctions, or ambiguous translated residues. V3J clonotypes were defined as sequences sharing an identical inferred V gene, J gene, and CDR3 amino acid sequence. Percentage overlap between repertoires was computed as shared unique clonotypes divided by the size of the smaller repertoire. RTK rarefaction, the Chao1 estimator, and Recon v2.1 estimates of unobserved clonotypes were used to assess repertoire richness. Entries here come from immuneACCESS through TCRdb and include only in-frame sequences with V and J called. Some clones fail to appear in such tables; in the studies checked, an unresolved V gene covers under half of the shortfall, and the cause of the remainder is unknown. V, J and clone size were drawn from that table, and D and trimming were deduced from the DNA. A total of about 560,000 clones appear in this sample, roughly 79% of them only once. The ten largest make up about 12% of the sample.

Donors were healthy HIV-negative adults with no recently reported acute infections or vaccinations. Only Caucasian adults living in Nashville, Tennessee, USA were represented among the donors. In the unsorted samples, roughly 90 million PBMCs were counted, and genomic DNA was extracted using the QIAamp DNA Blood Mini kit. After blood collection by leukapheresis, PBMCs were isolated using Ficoll-Histopaque density gradient centrifugation and then cryopreserved in the vapor phase of liquid nitrogen. Overall study results and their limits: Sampling was restricted to blood, and TCR repertoires in tissue are likely to differ from TCR repertoires in blood. The small number of donors limited the genetic and exposure-history diversity represented. Pairwise subsampling led to the expectation that sequencing depth would affect the degree of clonotype sharing among donors.

Trimming at the junction amounts to 1 base on V and 1 base on J, and the germline ends lie 19 bases apart. The CDR3 runs 19 amino acids, cysteine and phenylalanine included. The DNA shown is the 57-base CDR3, in frame from base 1. CDR1 and CDR2 are read off the germline V gene as MGHRA and YSYEKL. This receptor was taken from a woman in her forties in good health. Some clones in this sample may be carry-over from other donors' samples. Recombination linked TRBV4-1 to TRBJ2-2; the D region possibly corresponds to TRBD2 (6 bases align). Sequencing input: PBMCs. The CDR3 protein sequence reads: CASSQGARVTRKNTGELFF. The DNA is as follows: TGCGCCAGCAGCCAAGGGGCCAGGGTGACTAGAAAGAACACCGGGGAGCTGTTTTTT.